The 2 T cell receptor beta chains reported below all come from one sample, sequenced in a study of cytomegalovirus exposure and HLA in healthy donors. 60 Vbeta and 13 Jbeta primers were used in PCR. TCRdb's copy holds only in-frame clones and misses some; the assay was immunoSEQ multiplex PCR. This sample yields fewer than 200,000 clones, of which less than 90% are seen a single time; 4.5% belongs to the top ten. Sequencing used PBMCs. All receptors derive from a woman aged 50 to 60 in good health and CMV-seropositive.

The chain joins TRBV12-2 to TRBJ1-2; the table names TRBD1, a call not compared with the DNA. TRBV12-2 is described as a pseudogene. This CDR3 is 17 amino acids long. The CDR3 DNA is TGTGCAAGTCGTTCCCCTGGGCAGGGGACCCTTAGGGATGGCTACACCTTC. This gives the protein CASRSPGQGTLRDGYTF.

This clone came up a few times. V usage is TRBV2 and J usage is TRBJ2-5; D is perhaps TRBD2 (5 bases). The V gene's germline CDR1 is SNHLY and CDR2 FYNNEI. V lost 8 bases and J lost 5, with 21 bases in between. The CDR3 has 15 residues. The DNA of the CDR3 is TGTGCCAGCGGAAGGTCAGCCGGCCGCGGGGAGACCCAGTACTTC. Encoded protein: CASGRSAGRGETQYF.